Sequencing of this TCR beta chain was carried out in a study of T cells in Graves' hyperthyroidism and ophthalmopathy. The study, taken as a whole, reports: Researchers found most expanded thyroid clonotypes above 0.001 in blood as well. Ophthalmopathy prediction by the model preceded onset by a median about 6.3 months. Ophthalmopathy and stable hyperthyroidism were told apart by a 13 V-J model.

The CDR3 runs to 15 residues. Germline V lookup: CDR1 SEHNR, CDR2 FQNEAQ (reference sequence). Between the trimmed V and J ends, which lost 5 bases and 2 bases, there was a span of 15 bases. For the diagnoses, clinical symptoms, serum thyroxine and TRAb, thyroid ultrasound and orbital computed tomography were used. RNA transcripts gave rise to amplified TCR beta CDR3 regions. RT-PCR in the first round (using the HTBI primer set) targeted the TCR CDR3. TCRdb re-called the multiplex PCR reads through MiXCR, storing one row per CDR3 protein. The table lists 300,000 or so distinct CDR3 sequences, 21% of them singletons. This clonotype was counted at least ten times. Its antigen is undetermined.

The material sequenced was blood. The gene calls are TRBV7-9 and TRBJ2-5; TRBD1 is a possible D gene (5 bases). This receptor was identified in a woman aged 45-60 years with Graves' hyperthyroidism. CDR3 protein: CASSLMDTNQETQYF. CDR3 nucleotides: TGTGCCAGCAGCCTAATGGACACCAATCAAGAGACCCAGTACTTC.